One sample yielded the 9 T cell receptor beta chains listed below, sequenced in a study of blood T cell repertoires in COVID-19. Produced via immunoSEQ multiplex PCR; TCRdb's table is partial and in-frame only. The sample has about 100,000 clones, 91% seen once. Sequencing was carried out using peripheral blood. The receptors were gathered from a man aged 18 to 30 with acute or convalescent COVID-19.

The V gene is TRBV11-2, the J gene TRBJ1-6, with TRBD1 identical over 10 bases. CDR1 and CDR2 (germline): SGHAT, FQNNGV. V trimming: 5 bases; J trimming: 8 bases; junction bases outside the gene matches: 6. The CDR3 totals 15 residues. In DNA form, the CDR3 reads TGTGCCAGCAGCCCAGGGGGGACAGGGGATTCACCCCTCCACTTT. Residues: CASSPGGTGDSPLHF.

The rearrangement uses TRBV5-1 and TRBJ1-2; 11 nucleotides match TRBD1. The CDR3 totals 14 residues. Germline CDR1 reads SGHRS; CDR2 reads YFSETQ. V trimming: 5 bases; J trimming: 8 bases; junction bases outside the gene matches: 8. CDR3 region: CASRMDRGRPGYTF. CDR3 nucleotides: TGCGCCAGCAGGATGGACAGGGGGCGACCCGGCTACACCTTC.

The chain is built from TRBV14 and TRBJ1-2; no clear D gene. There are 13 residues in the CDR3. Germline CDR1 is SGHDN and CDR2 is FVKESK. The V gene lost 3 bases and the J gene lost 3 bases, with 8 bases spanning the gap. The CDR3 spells CASSQRADYGYTF. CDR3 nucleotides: TGTGCCAGCAGCCAGAGGGCAGACTATGGCTACACCTTC.

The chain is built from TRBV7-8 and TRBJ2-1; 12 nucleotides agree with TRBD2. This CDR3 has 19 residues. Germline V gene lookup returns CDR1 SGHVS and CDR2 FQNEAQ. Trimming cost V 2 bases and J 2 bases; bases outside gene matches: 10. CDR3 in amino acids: CASSLRASGGASPYNEQFF. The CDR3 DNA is TGTGCCAGCAGCTTAAGGGCTAGCGGGGGGGCCAGTCCCTACAATGAGCAGTTCTTC.

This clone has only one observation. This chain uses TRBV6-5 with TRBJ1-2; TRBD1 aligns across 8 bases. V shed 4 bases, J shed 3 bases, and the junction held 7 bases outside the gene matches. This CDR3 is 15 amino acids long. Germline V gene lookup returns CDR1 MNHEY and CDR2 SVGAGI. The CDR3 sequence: CASSSPTGDDYGYTF. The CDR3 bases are TGTGCCAGCAGTTCGCCGACAGGGGATGACTATGGCTACACCTTC.

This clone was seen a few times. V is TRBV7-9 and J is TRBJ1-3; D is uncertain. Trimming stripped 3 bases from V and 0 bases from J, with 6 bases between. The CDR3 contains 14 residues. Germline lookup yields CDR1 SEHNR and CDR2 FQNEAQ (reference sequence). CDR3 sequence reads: CASSFGNSGNTIYF. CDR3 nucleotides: TGTGCCAGCAGCTTTGGCAACTCTGGAAACACCATATATTTT.

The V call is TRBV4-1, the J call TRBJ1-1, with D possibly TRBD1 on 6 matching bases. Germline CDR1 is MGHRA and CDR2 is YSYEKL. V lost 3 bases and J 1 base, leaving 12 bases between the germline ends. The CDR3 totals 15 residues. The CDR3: CASSHLGGGNTEAFF. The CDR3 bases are TGCGCCAGCAGCCACCTAGGGGGGGGGAACACTGAAGCTTTCTTT.

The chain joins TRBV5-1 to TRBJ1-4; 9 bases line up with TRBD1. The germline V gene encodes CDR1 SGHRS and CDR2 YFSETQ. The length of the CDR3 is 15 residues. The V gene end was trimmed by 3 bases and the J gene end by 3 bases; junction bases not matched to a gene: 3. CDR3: CASSSRQGANEKLFF. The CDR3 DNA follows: TGCGCCAGCAGCTCAAGACAGGGGGCTAATGAAAAACTGTTTTTT.

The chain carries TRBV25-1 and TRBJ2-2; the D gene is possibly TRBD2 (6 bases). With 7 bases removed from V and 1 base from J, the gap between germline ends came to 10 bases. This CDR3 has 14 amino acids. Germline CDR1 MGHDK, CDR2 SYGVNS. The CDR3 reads CASTYGGNTGELFF. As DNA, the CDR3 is TGTGCCAGCACCTACGGGGGGAACACCGGGGAGCTGTTTTTT.